The 32 T cell receptor beta chains presented below share a single source sample, sequenced in a study of liver allograft versus peripheral blood T cells. Whole-study context: Recipients' peripheral blood supplied the T cell receptor repertoires against which those in transplanted livers were compared.

TCRdb reprocessed the reads via MiXCR and lists one record per CDR3 protein. The sample has about 6,100 distinct CDR3 sequences, 16% seen once. Receptors were obtained from a human patient who had a liver transplant. Among the T cells, some may be from the graft donor.

In its sample, this clonotype is medium-sized. This rearrangement joins TRBV15 to TRBJ1-2; TRBD1 might be the D (5 bases). This CDR3 contains 14 residues. Deletions cut 5 bases from V and 7 bases from J, with 17 bases between. Germline V gene lookup returns CDR1 LNHNV and CDR2 YYDKDF (reference sequence). For the CDR3, the DNA is TGTGCCACCAGCGGGCGGGACTGGCCTAGTGGCTACACCTTC. This encodes CATSGRDWPSGYTF.

In regard to this clonotype: A much larger clone differs by one base, so this may be a read error. The chain uses TRBV6-1 and TRBJ2-1; 7 bases map to TRBD1. The assigned J gene may be wrong: the sequence end matches TRBJ2-7 better. Germline V gene data show CDR1 as MNHNS and CDR2 as SASEGT. This CDR3 spans 14 amino acids. In DNA form, the CDR3 reads TGTGCCACTTTGGGAGACAGGGATCTAAATGAGCAGTACTTC. Its protein is CATLGDRDLNEQYF.

V is TRBV19 and J is TRBJ1-5; perhaps TRBD1 as D (6 bases). V lost 1 base to trimming and J lost 7 bases, with 14 bases between them. The germline CDR1 and CDR2 sequences are LNHDA and SQIVND (reference sequence). CDR3 length: 15 residues. This CDR3 reads CASSIGGQSSQPQHF. As DNA, the CDR3 is TGTGCCAGTAGTATAGGAGGACAGTCGAGCCAGCCCCAGCATTTT.

The chain couples TRBV2 to TRBJ1-5, with D possibly matching TRBD1 (5 bases). V was shortened by 4 bases and J by 6 bases, with 13 bases between the two germline ends. Looked up from germline, CDR1 is SNHLY and CDR2 is FYNNEI. There are 14 residues in the CDR3. CDR3 protein: CASSGGSGSQPQHF. As DNA, the CDR3 is TGTGCCAGCAGTGGGGGGTCAGGGAGTCAGCCCCAGCATTTT.

The chain joins TRBV11-2 to TRBJ1-1; the D is unclear. The CDR3 consists of 13 residues. Between the trimmed V and J ends, which lost 5 bases and 7 bases, there was a span of 14 bases. Germline CDR1 reads SGHAT; CDR2 reads FQNNGV. CDR3 sequence: CASSLDPWGEAFF. CDR3 sequence (DNA): TGTGCCAGCAGCCTCGACCCCTGGGGTGAAGCTTTCTTT. Full variable domain (missing parts from reference TRBV11-2 and TRBJ1-1): EAGVAQSPRYKIIEKRQSVAFWCNPISGHATLYWYQQILGQGPKLLIQFQNNGVVDDSQLPKDRFSAERLKGVDSTLKIQPAKLEDSAVYLCASSLDPWGEAFFGQGTRLTVV.

This clonotype was recorded at least ten times. This chain links TRBV5-5 with TRBJ1-1; D not resolved. The CDR3 spans 16 residues. Trimming shortened V by 4 bases and J by 0 bases, and 16 bases separated the two germline ends. Germline loops: CDR1 SGHKS, CDR2 YYEKEE (reference sequence). Written as DNA, the CDR3 is TGTGCCAGCAGCCTACGAGGACGGGAAATGAACACTGAAGCTTTCTTT. As protein: CASSLRGREMNTEAFF.

This clonotype was observed many times. In DNA form, the CDR3 reads TGTGCCAGCAGTTTCATCAGGGGAAAAGCTTTCTTT. Amino acid sequence: CASSFIRGKAFF. The V call is TRBV12-3 or TRBV12-4, the J call TRBJ1-1; the D gene is possibly TRBD1 (6 bases). This CDR3 is 12 amino acids long. Trimming left V 3 bases short and J 9 bases short, with 11 bases between.

This clonotype turned up a few times. V gene TRBV5-4 combines with J gene TRBJ2-3, with TRBD2 matching 9 bases. The CDR3 spans 15 residues. Germline CDR1 SGHNT, CDR2 YYREEE (reference sequence). The ends lost 0 bases at V and 5 bases at J; junction bases unmatched: 4. The CDR3 bases are TGTGCCAGCAGCTTGGGCGGGGGGGCCGAAGATACGCAGTATTTT. This translates into CASSLGGGAEDTQYF.

This clonotype has at least ten counts. This chain connects TRBV15 to TRBJ2-7, with TRBD1 matching 9 bases. The junction had 2 bases not matched to a gene; V was cut back by 5 bases and J by 3 bases. This CDR3 region has 13 residues. Germline CDR1 reads LNHNV; CDR2 reads YYDKDF (reference sequence). DNA for the CDR3: TGTGCCACCAGCGGGGACAGGGTCTACGAGCAGTACTTC. It is translated as CATSGDRVYEQYF.

This clonotype is classed as medium-sized. The chain combines TRBV27 with TRBJ1-2; TRBD1 matches 8 bases. The CDR3 has 13 residues. With 6 bases clipped from V and 8 bases from J, the junction kept 8 bases outside the gene matches. Germline CDR1 and CDR2: MNHEY and SMNVEV (reference sequence). CDR3 DNA: TGTGCCAGCAGACCAGGGGGCGCGGTCGGCTACACCTTC. The encoded protein is CASRPGGAVGYTF.

In its sample, this clonotype is medium-sized. J is TRBJ1-6 and V is TRBV7-2; 9 bases are a match to TRBD1. From germline, CDR1 is SGHTA and CDR2 FQGNSA. V lost 3 bases to trimming and J lost 9 bases; unmatched junction nucleotides: 3. The CDR3 is 14 residues long. Here the CDR3 reads CASSLTGGGSPLHF. CDR3 DNA: TGTGCCAGCAGCTTGACAGGGGGGGGTTCACCCCTCCACTTT.

The genes are TRBV2 and TRBJ1-5; 7 nucleotides line up with TRBD1. CDR1 SNHLY and CDR2 FYNNEI come from the germline V gene. The V gene end was trimmed by 5 bases and the J gene end by 3 bases; junction bases not matched to a gene: 4. The CDR3 is 14 amino acids. Here the CDR3 reads CASSFTGANQPQHF. The CDR3 DNA reads as TGTGCCAGCAGTTTTACAGGGGCCAATCAGCCCCAGCATTTT.

This chain uses TRBV30 with TRBJ1-6; D ambiguous. The V gene's germline CDR1 is GTSNPN and CDR2 SVGIG (reference sequence). Trimming took 6 bases from V and 0 from J, leaving 9 bases between them. This CDR3 spans 14 amino acids. Written as DNA, the CDR3 is TGTGCCTGCGGGAAGGGCTCCTATAATTCACCCCTCCACTTT. This sequence encodes CACGKGSYNSPLHF.

The chain links TRBV2 to TRBJ2-7, with a weak D call TRBD1 (5 bases). Germline CDR1 is SNHLY and CDR2 is FYNNEI. The CDR3 is 14 residues long. Trimming left V 4 bases short and J 2 bases short, with 12 bases between. In DNA form, the CDR3 reads TGTGCCAGCAGTGTCTCGAAGGGGCCCTACGAGCAGTACTTC. Protein sequence: CASSVSKGPYEQYF.

This rearrangement joins TRBV20-1 to TRBJ1-2, with a tentative D call TRBD1 (6 bases). Trimming took off 0 bases at V and 8 bases at J, with 16 bases between the two ends. The length of the CDR3 is 14 residues. Per germline, CDR1 DFQATT and CDR2 SNEGSKA (reference sequence). This CDR3 reads CSARDKARGEGYTF. CDR3 coding DNA: TGCAGTGCTAGAGACAAGGCCAGGGGCGAAGGCTACACCTTC.

This clonotype was picked up many times. V gene TRBV5-5 combines with J gene TRBJ1-2, with no clear D. The germline gives CDR1 SGHKS, CDR2 YYEKEE (reference sequence). Trimming took 4 bases from V and 5 from J, leaving 9 bases between them. The CDR3 consists of 12 residues. The CDR3 loop reads CASSASWYGYTF. CDR3 nucleotides: TGTGCCAGCAGCGCGTCCTGGTATGGCTACACCTTC.

At least ten counts were recorded for this clonotype. The V gene is TRBV6-5, the J gene TRBJ1-5, with 7 nucleotides matching TRBD1. The V and J ends lost 2 bases and 4 bases, in that order; junction bases with no gene match: 5. The CDR3 has 15 residues. Germline V gives CDR1 MNHEY, CDR2 SVGAGI. CDR3 DNA: TGTGCCAGCAGTTACAGGACAGGACCTAATCAGCCCCAGCATTTT. Its translation: CASSYRTGPNQPQHF.

The CDR3 here is CASGRQGGSEQYF. In DNA form, the CDR3 reads TGTGCCAGCGGGAGACAGGGGGGCAGCGAGCAGTACTTC. The V gene is TRBV6-1, the J gene TRBJ2-7, with TRBD1 identical over 9 bases. CDR3 length: 13 residues. The germline V gene has CDR1 MNHNS and CDR2 SASEGT. Germline trimming cut 8 bases from V and 6 bases from J; bases unmatched to any gene: 8.

This clonotype is judged medium-sized. The CDR3 nucleotides are TGTGCCAGCAGCCGCGACAGGGGGGGCTATGGCTACACCTTC. Amino acid sequence: CASSRDRGGYGYTF. The rearrangement joins TRBV6-5 to TRBJ1-2; 9 bases fit TRBD1. In germline, CDR1 is MNHEY, CDR2 SVGAGI. The CDR3 runs 14 residues. Unmatched junction bases numbered 6, after V lost 6 bases and J lost 4 bases.

The rearrangement links TRBV7-9 to TRBJ1-2; a possible D gene is TRBD1 (5 bases). The germline V and J ends were trimmed by 5 bases and 8 bases, with 12 bases remaining between them. Germline V CDR1 and CDR2: SEHNR, FQNEAQ (reference sequence). The CDR3 runs to 12 residues. The DNA for the CDR3 is TGTGCCAGCAGCCCGCCTCAGGGCGGCTACACCTTC. This gives the protein CASSPPQGGYTF. The whole variable domain, remainder taken from reference TRBV7-9 and TRBJ1-2, is DTGVSQNPRHKITKRGQNVTFRCDPISEHNRLYWYRQTLGQGPEFLTYFQNEAQLEKSRLLSDRFSAERPKGSFSTLEIQRTEQGDSAMYLCASSPPQGGYTFGSGTRLTVV.

V usage is TRBV20-1 and J usage is TRBJ1-5; 8 nucleotides match TRBD1. CDR3 length: 13 residues. After removal of 3 bases from V and 7 bases from J, the junction contained 5 bases not matched to a gene. Germline CDR1 DFQATT, CDR2 SNEGSKA (reference sequence). The CDR3 protein is CSASPGGRQPQHF. As DNA, the CDR3 is TGCAGTGCTAGTCCAGGGGGCAGGCAGCCCCAGCATTTT.

In its sample, this clonotype is medium-sized (0.01 to 0.1%). V usage is TRBV5-6 and J usage is TRBJ1-2; D may be TRBD1 (6 bases). The germline CDR1 and CDR2 sequences are SGHDT and YYEEEE. The CDR3 is 14 residues long. Trimming took 3 bases from V and 4 from J, leaving 13 bases between them. CDR3 region: CASSSPGGGYGYTF. CDR3 DNA: TGTGCCAGCAGCTCCCCGGGGGGCGGCTATGGCTACACCTTC.

This chain uses TRBV7-2 with TRBJ1-6; 7 bases fit TRBD1. CDR3 size: 17 residues. Looked up from germline, CDR1 is SGHTA and CDR2 is FQGNSA. Trimming removed 5 bases from V and 0 bases from J; junction bases left unmatched: 7. CDR3 coding DNA: TGTGCCAGCAGCCAGTCACAGGGGAACTCCTATAATTCACCCCTCCACTTT. It yields the protein CASSQSQGNSYNSPLHF.

This clonotype has ten or more counts. V gene TRBV20-1 combines with J gene TRBJ1-1, with TRBD1 matching over 7 bases. V trimming: 5 bases; J trimming: 7 bases; junction bases outside the gene matches: 10. Germline V gene data show CDR1 as DFQATT and CDR2 as SNEGSKA (reference sequence). The CDR3 covers 13 residues. This chain's CDR3 is CSAFKGTDYEAFF. In DNA form, the CDR3 reads TGCAGTGCTTTTAAAGGGACAGATTATGAAGCTTTCTTT.

This clonotype came up many times. The V call is TRBV6-6, the J call TRBJ1-4; the match to TRBD1 covers 7 bases. Germline V gene data show CDR1 as MNHNY and CDR2 as SVGAGI (reference sequence). V was pared by 2 bases and J by 7 bases, with 4 bases of the junction left unmatched. The CDR3 is 14 amino acids. CDR3 protein: CASSYRGPGEKLFF. The CDR3 nucleotides read TGTGCCAGCAGTTACAGGGGGCCAGGTGAAAAACTGTTTTTT.

This clonotype was found a few times. This chain joins TRBV12-3 or TRBV12-4 and TRBJ1-4; D ambiguous. Between the trimmed V and J ends, which lost 7 bases and 10 bases, there was a span of 10 bases. The CDR3 covers 11 residues. This chain's CDR3 is CASTPGGKLFF. DNA for the CDR3: TGTGCCAGCACTCCGGGTGGAAAACTGTTTTTT.

This clonotype is classed as medium-sized. The rearrangement uses TRBV18 and TRBJ2-7; D call uncertain. Germline assignment: CDR1 KGHSH and CDR2 LQKENI. The CDR3 runs 11 residues. V was shortened by 4 bases and J by 3 bases, with 4 bases between the two germline ends. The CDR3 region is CASSQLYEQYF. CDR3 in DNA: TGTGCCAGCTCACAGCTCTACGAGCAGTACTTC.

Turning to this clonotype: A much larger clone lies one base from this, so it may be a read error. This rearrangement joins TRBV6-6 to TRBJ1-2; D possibly corresponds to TRBD1 (6 bases). The length of the CDR3 is 14 residues. V was shortened by 6 bases and J by 3 bases, with 14 bases between the two germline ends. Germline V CDR1 and CDR2: MNHNY, SVGAGI (reference sequence). CDR3 sequence (DNA): TGTGCCAGCAGAAGGGACATGGGGGACTATGGCTACACCTTC. Encoded protein: CASRRDMGDYGYTF.

This clonotype is labeled medium-sized (0.01 to 0.1%). CDR3 DNA: TGTGCCAGTAGTATCTGGGGGGGAGGCTATGGCTACACCTTC. This gives the protein CASSIWGGGYGYTF. V usage is TRBV19 and J usage is TRBJ1-2; D perhaps matches TRBD1 (5 bases). The CDR3 totals 14 residues. The ends were cut back, 3 bases at V and 4 bases at J, with 12 bases in the middle. Looked up from germline, CDR1 is LNHDA and CDR2 is SQIVND (reference sequence).

The chain uses TRBV24-1 and TRBJ2-3; the match to TRBD1 covers 11 bases. V was pared by 2 bases and J by 5 bases, with 2 bases of the junction left unmatched. CDR3 length equals 15 residues. The V gene's germline CDR1 is KGHDR and CDR2 SFDVKD. CDR3 bases: TGTGCCACCAGTGATTCCGGGACAGGGGGAGATACGCAGTATTTT. Encoded protein: CATSDSGTGGDTQYF.

This clonotype is medium-sized by share. The chain links TRBV5-6 to TRBJ1-3, with D possibly TRBD1 on 6 matching bases. Trimming pared 0 bases from V and 2 bases from J, leaving 6 bases between. The CDR3 is 14 amino acids. In germline, CDR1 is SGHDT, CDR2 YYEEEE. For the CDR3, the DNA is TGTGCCAGCAGCTTGGGGGGGCCTGGAAACACCATATATTTT. Translating it yields CASSLGGPGNTIYF.

By share of the sample, this clonotype is medium-sized. The gene calls are TRBV20-1 and TRBJ1-6, with a tentative D call TRBD1 (5 bases). This CDR3 has 13 residues. V was clipped by 3 bases and J by 8 bases, with 11 bases between them. CDR1 DFQATT and CDR2 SNEGSKA come from the germline V gene (reference sequence). Here the CDR3 reads CSARRQGDSPLHF. The CDR3 DNA follows: TGCAGTGCTAGGAGGCAGGGAGATTCACCCCTCCACTTT.